This TCR beta chain was sequenced for a study of T-cell memory formation after mild COVID-19. There are many counts of this clonotype. TCRdb fed the 5' RACE reads into MiXCR, producing one record per CDR3 protein. Found here are under 40,000 distinct CDR3 sequences, about 6.1% of them singletons; the top ten hold under 0.9%. In germline, CDR1 is SGHRS, CDR2 YFSETQ. The CDR3 totals 15 residues. V lost 0 bases, J lost 4 bases, and 12 bases lay in between. The clonotype comes from an adult who had mild COVID-19 (a few samples of this study predate the infection). Cell type and time point are not known. This chain connects TRBV5-1 to TRBJ2-3; perhaps D is TRBD1 or TRBD2 (7 bases each). Sequencing was carried out using PBMCs or a T cell subset sorted from them (not recorded which). CDR3 protein: CASSLEAGGADTQYF. The CDR3 nucleotides are TGCGCCAGCAGCTTGGAGGCAGGGGGGGCAGATACGCAGTATTTT.